These 25 T cell receptor beta chains came from one sample sequenced in a study of neoadjuvant nivolumab and ipilimumab in lung cancer. Sequencing was performed with immunoSEQ multiplex PCR; in TCRdb, only in-frame clones are kept and a portion is missing. Of about 33,000 clones in the sample, 92% were seen once. Specimen: peripheral blood, collected after neoadjuvant nivolumab, alone or with ipilimumab, at or shortly before surgery. These receptors originate from an adult with non-small cell lung cancer.

This clone was counted once. The chain employs TRBV6-1 and TRBJ2-7, with 11 bases identical to TRBD2. J was trimmed by 4 bases and V by 4 bases; bases with no gene match: 6. Germline CDR1 is MNHNS and CDR2 is SASEGT. The CDR3 loop spans 15 amino acids. The CDR3 loop reads CASSAVAGGSYEQYF. The CDR3 DNA reads as TGTGCCAGCAGTGCCGTAGCGGGAGGGTCTTACGAGCAGTACTTC.

The chain combines TRBV2 with TRBJ2-1; D might be TRBD2 (5 bases). Germline assignment: CDR1 SNHLY and CDR2 FYNNEI. There are 14 residues in the CDR3. V was cut by 4 bases and J by 6 bases, with 13 bases left in between. DNA for the CDR3: TGTGCCAGCAGTGGGTGGGAGAAGGGCAATGAGCAGTTCTTC. This translates into CASSGWEKGNEQFF.

The count of this clone is one. The chain employs TRBV14 and TRBJ2-1; D possibly corresponds to TRBD2 (6 bases). This CDR3 has 17 residues. V lost 5 bases, J lost 4 bases, and 21 bases lay in between. The germline V gene encodes CDR1 SGHDN and CDR2 FVKESK. Here the CDR3 DNA reads TGTGCCAGCAGCTCCACCCTTGAGACTAGGGTGTACAATGAGCAGTTCTTC. Protein: CASSSTLETRVYNEQFF. Full variable domain (outside the CDR3, taken from reference TRBV14 and TRBJ2-1): EAGVTQFPSHSVIEKGQTVTLRCDPISGHDNLYWYRRVMGKEIKFLLHFVKESKQDESGMPNNRFLAERTGGTYSTLKVQPAELEDSGVYFCASSSTLETRVYNEQFFGPGTRLTVL.

This chain uses TRBV2 with TRBJ1-5; no firm D call. Trimming left V 6 bases short and J 9 bases short, with 12 bases between. In germline, CDR1 is SNHLY, CDR2 FYNNEI. CDR3 size: 12 residues. The CDR3 nucleotides are TGTGCCAGCAGCAGGATAGGGTCGCCCCAGCATTTT. Translated: CASSRIGSPQHF.

J is TRBJ1-5 and V is TRBV28; 8 bases agree with TRBD1. The CDR3 loop spans 16 amino acids. Germline-derived CDR1 and CDR2 are MDHEN and SYDVKM. J lost 6 bases, V lost 5 bases, and 12 bases had no gene match. The CDR3 nucleotides read TGTGCCAGCAGTCCCTCGAGGACAGGGAGAGGTCAGCCCCAGCATTTT. Translated, it gives CASSPSRTGRGQPQHF.

The CDR3 bases are TGTGCCAGCTCTAAAGGAGGACAGCGGACAAACTTCGACTATGGCTACACCTTC. Protein product: CASSKGGQRTNFDYGYTF. The chain is built from TRBV5-4 and TRBJ1-2; the D gene is possibly TRBD1 (6 bases). Deletions cut 7 bases from V and 3 bases from J, with 28 bases between. The CDR3 loop spans 18 amino acids. From germline, CDR1 is SGHNT and CDR2 YYREEE (reference sequence).

The V and J genes are TRBV5-1 and TRBJ2-3, with 9 bases matching TRBD2. CDR3 length: 17 amino acids. V was pared by 0 bases and J by 3 bases, with 8 bases of the junction left unmatched. Germline V gene lookup returns CDR1 SGHRS and CDR2 YFSETQ. Here the CDR3 reads CASSLDILAGETDTQYF. The CDR3 DNA follows: TGCGCCAGCAGCTTGGACATTTTAGCGGGAGAAACAGATACGCAGTATTTT.

This rearrangement joins TRBV11-2 to TRBJ2-7, with unresolved D. The germline gives CDR1 SGHAT, CDR2 FQNNGV. The CDR3 sequence is 13 residues long. Trimming removed 7 bases from V and 1 base from J, with 11 bases in between. The CDR3 reads CASTRTESYEQYF. Here the CDR3 DNA reads TGTGCCAGCACCCGGACGGAGTCCTACGAGCAGTACTTC.

The chain uses TRBV28 and TRBJ2-5, with TRBD1 matching 8 bases. This CDR3 has 16 amino acids. V trimming: 2 bases; J trimming: 5 bases; junction bases outside the gene matches: 10. In germline, CDR1 is MDHEN, CDR2 SYDVKM. The CDR3 DNA is TGTGCCAGCAGTTTAACCGGGACAGGAAGGGGGGAGACCCAGTACTTC. It specifies CASSLTGTGRGETQYF. Full variable domain (rest looked up from reference TRBV28 and TRBJ2-5): DVKVTQSSRYLVKRTGEKVFLECVQDMDHENMFWYRQDPGLGLRLIYFSYDVKMKEKGDIPEGYSVSREKKERFSLILESASTNQTSMYLCASSLTGTGRGETQYFGPGTRLLVL.

The chain recombines TRBV29-1 with TRBJ2-1; D tentatively fits TRBD1 or TRBD2 (5 bases each). The germline V and J ends were trimmed by 4 bases and 0 bases, with 13 bases remaining between them. There are 15 residues in the CDR3. Germline values: CDR1 SQVTM, CDR2 ANQGSEA. CDR3 loop: CSVGEYGGSYNEQFF. CDR3 DNA: TGCAGCGTTGGGGAGTATGGGGGCTCCTACAATGAGCAGTTCTTC.

The chain joins TRBV7-2 to TRBJ2-6; D gene ambiguous. Per germline, CDR1 SGHTA and CDR2 FQGNSA. Trimming cost V 1 base and J 1 base, with 8 bases left between them. This CDR3 has 16 residues. CDR3 sequence (DNA): TGTGCCAGCAGCTTAGGAGTCGGTTCTGGGGCCAACGTCCTGACTTTC. Protein sequence: CASSLGVGSGANVLTF.

Here the CDR3 reads CASSGTGLDGGYTF. CDR3 DNA: TGTGCCAGCTCAGGGACAGGGTTGGACGGCGGCTACACCTTC. The chain uses TRBV18 and TRBJ1-2; 9 nucleotides align to TRBD1. CDR3 length: 14 amino acids. Germline values: CDR1 KGHSH, CDR2 LQKENI. The junction had 9 bases not matched to a gene; V was cut back by 5 bases and J by 8 bases.

The rearrangement uses TRBV5-1 and TRBJ1-1; D gene uncertain. The V end lost 4 bases, the J end lost 3 bases, and 10 bases lay between the germline ends. CDR1 and CDR2 (germline): SGHRS, YFSETQ. This CDR3 has 13 amino acids. CDR3 loop: CASSADTYTEAFF. The CDR3 region has the DNA TGCGCCAGCAGCGCCGACACATACACTGAAGCTTTCTTT.

The chain has TRBV2 and TRBJ1-1; weak D call: TRBD1 (5 bases). Germline-derived CDR1 and CDR2 are SNHLY and FYNNEI. This CDR3 is built from 12 residues. Trimming took off 8 bases at V and 5 bases at J, with 12 bases between the two ends. The CDR3 DNA follows: TGTGCCAGCGGCACCAGGGTTACTGAAGCTTTCTTT. Protein: CASGTRVTEAFF.

The chain joins TRBV10-2 to TRBJ1-1; D is uncertain. Trimming took off 4 bases at V and 0 bases at J, with 9 bases between the two ends. The CDR3 is 14 residues long. Germline V CDR1 and CDR2: WSHSY, SAAADI. CDR3 DNA: TGCGCCAGCAGTGCCCACCGTATGAACACTGAAGCTTTCTTT. Translation gives CASSAHRMNTEAFF.

This clone has a single count. V usage is TRBV9 and J usage is TRBJ2-6; no firm D call. CDR3 size: 19 residues. Between the trimmed V and J ends, which lost 4 bases and 0 bases, there was a span of 20 bases. The germline V gene encodes CDR1 SGDLS and CDR2 YYNGEE. The CDR3 region is CASSLQEPRPFSGANVLTF. In nucleotides, the CDR3 is TGTGCCAGCAGCTTGCAGGAGCCAAGACCTTTCTCTGGGGCCAACGTCCTGACTTTC. The entire variable domain, with the rest obtained from reference TRBV9 and TRBJ2-6, is as follows: DSGVTQTPKHLITATGQRVTLRCSPRSGDLSVYWYQQSLDQGLQFLIQYYNGEERAKGNILERFSAQQFPDLHSELNLSSLELGDSALYFCASSLQEPRPFSGANVLTFGAGSRLTVL.

This sequence joins TRBV19 and TRBJ2-6; 12 nucleotides line up with TRBD2. Germline CDR1 and CDR2: LNHDA and SQIVND (reference sequence). Trimming at V came to 8 bases and at J to 2 bases, leaving 4 bases not matched to a gene. This CDR3 is built from 16 residues. CDR3 sequence (DNA): TGTGCCAGTTCTAGCGGGAGGGCCACTGGGGCCAACGTCCTGACTTTC. Its translation: CASSSGRATGANVLTF.

The V call is TRBV5-1, the J call TRBJ2-1; D remains unclear. The CDR3 extends over 15 amino acids. In germline, CDR1 is SGHRS, CDR2 YFSETQ. The V end lost 2 bases, the J end lost 4 bases, and 13 bases lay between the germline ends. The CDR3 loop is CASSLQSATYNEQFF. The CDR3 DNA reads TGCGCCAGCAGCTTACAAAGCGCTACTTACAATGAGCAGTTCTTC.

The chain employs TRBV5-4 and TRBJ2-5, with TRBD2 matching over 7 bases. CDR1 SGHNT and CDR2 YYREEE come from the germline V gene (reference sequence). This CDR3 comprises 14 residues. V was clipped by 2 bases and J by 3 bases; unmatched bases: 4. CDR3 sequence: CASSLKRGEETQYF. CDR3 sequence (DNA): TGTGCCAGCAGCTTAAAGCGGGGCGAAGAGACCCAGTACTTC.

V usage is TRBV6-5 and J usage is TRBJ2-7; 14 bases fit TRBD2. The junction had 3 bases not matched to a gene; V was cut back by 5 bases and J by 3 bases. The CDR3 contains 15 residues. The V gene's germline CDR1 is MNHEY and CDR2 SVGAGI. CDR3 amino acids: CASSRGTSGSYEQYF. The DNA for the CDR3 is TGTGCCAGCAGTCGGGGGACTAGCGGGAGCTACGAGCAGTACTTC.

This CDR3 reads CASSLGDRTQYF. CDR3 sequence (DNA): TGTGCCAGCAGCTTAGGGGATCGGACCCAGTACTTC. V is TRBV7-2 and J is TRBJ2-5, with D uncertain. The CDR3 is 12 residues long. Germline values: CDR1 SGHTA, CDR2 FQGNSA. Trimming cost V 1 base and J 7 bases, with 7 bases left between them.

The chain has TRBV9 and TRBJ2-1, with TRBD2 identical over 11 bases. The CDR3 is made up of 16 amino acids. V lost 0 bases and J lost 9; bases outside the gene matches: 8. The V gene's germline CDR1 is SGDLS and CDR2 YYNGEE. The CDR3 nucleotides read TGTGCCAGCAGCGTAGCCGGAAGGACTAGCGGGCCTGAGCAGTTCTTC. Translated: CASSVAGRTSGPEQFF.

The rearrangement links TRBV5-1 to TRBJ1-1; D gene uncertain. The V and J ends lost 1 base and 0 bases respectively, with 13 bases between them. The CDR3 length is 16 residues. Germline-derived CDR1 and CDR2 are SGHRS and YFSETQ. The CDR3 sequence: CASSLLGRDMNTEAFF. DNA of the CDR3: TGCGCCAGCAGCTTGTTGGGCCGAGACATGAACACTGAAGCTTTCTTT.

This sequence joins TRBV5-1 and TRBJ2-1; 11 nucleotides agree with TRBD2. The CDR3 has 12 amino acids. With V trimmed by 4 bases and J by 13 bases, 4 bases remained unmatched. CDR1 is SGHRS, CDR2 YFSETQ, per germline. The chain's CDR3 is CASSPTSGIQFF. CDR3 sequence (DNA): TGCGCCAGCAGCCCGACTAGCGGGATACAGTTCTTC.

This clone occurred once. This chain links TRBV5-4 with TRBJ2-7; 9 nucleotides line up with TRBD1. The CDR3 consists of 15 residues. From germline, CDR1 is SGHNT and CDR2 YYREEE (reference sequence). V was clipped by 4 bases and J by 2 bases; unmatched bases: 7. The CDR3 DNA reads as TGTGCCAGCAGCCTAGGGGACAGGGTCCCCTACGAGCAGTACTTC. This encodes CASSLGDRVPYEQYF. The entire variable domain, with the rest obtained from reference TRBV5-4 and TRBJ2-7, is as follows: ETGVTQSPTHLIKTRGQQVTLRCSSQSGHNTVSWYQQALGQGPQFIFQYYREEENGRGNFPPRFSGLQFPNYSSELNVNALELDDSALYLCASSLGDRVPYEQYFGPGTRLTVT.